This T cell receptor beta chain was retrieved from a study of radiotherapy plus CTLA-4 blockade in lung cancer. Findings and limits, study-wide: Early clone dynamics of blood T cells, plus interferon-beta, reportedly predicted response best. There was expansion of tumor-derived TCR clones in blood after radiotherapy plus ipilimumab.

Lung cancer patients with chemo-refractory metastatic non-small-cell disease were given focal radiation plus CTLA-4 blockade with ipilimumab. CDR1 and CDR2 from the germline V gene are SGHAT and FQNNGV. The CDR3 is 15 residues long. V lost 8 bases, J lost 9 bases, and 12 bases stayed unmatched. Assay used: immunoSEQ multiplex PCR; TCRdb lists only in-frame clones, some missing. The profile covers about 66,000 clones, with roughly four fifths appearing a single time and approximately 4.1% taken by the ten largest. In regard to this clone: Its antigen is undetermined.

This specimen consisted of peripheral blood, obtained from a patient treated with radiotherapy plus ipilimumab. The clonotype was recovered from a human donor with non-small cell lung cancer who had a partial response to radiotherapy plus ipilimumab. This chain uses TRBV11-2 with TRBJ2-1, with TRBD2 matching 11 bases. The CDR3 bases are TGTGCCAGCGGCCTAACCGCCGGGACTAGCGGTGAGCAGTTCTTC. Protein product: CASGLTAGTSGEQFF.